The source of this T cell receptor (beta chain) is a study of technical replicates of blood from several donors. The assay was immunoSEQ multiplex PCR, and TCRdb's table has in-frame clones only and misses some. In the table there are approximately 81,000 clones, about 81% of which are singletons. V lost 3 bases to trimming and J lost 2 bases, with 21 bases between them. Germline V CDR1 and CDR2: SGHDT, YYEEEE. CDR3 length: 17 residues. Sequenced material: PBMCs. The chain couples TRBV5-6 to TRBJ2-7, with D perhaps TRBD1 (6 bases). The TCR originated in a human donor in good health. Some clones in this sample may be carry-over from other donors' samples. CDR3 sequence: CASSSSGTRKLTYEQYF. In DNA, the CDR3 is TGTGCCAGCAGCTCCTCCGGGACACGCAAGCTAACCTACGAGCAGTACTTC.